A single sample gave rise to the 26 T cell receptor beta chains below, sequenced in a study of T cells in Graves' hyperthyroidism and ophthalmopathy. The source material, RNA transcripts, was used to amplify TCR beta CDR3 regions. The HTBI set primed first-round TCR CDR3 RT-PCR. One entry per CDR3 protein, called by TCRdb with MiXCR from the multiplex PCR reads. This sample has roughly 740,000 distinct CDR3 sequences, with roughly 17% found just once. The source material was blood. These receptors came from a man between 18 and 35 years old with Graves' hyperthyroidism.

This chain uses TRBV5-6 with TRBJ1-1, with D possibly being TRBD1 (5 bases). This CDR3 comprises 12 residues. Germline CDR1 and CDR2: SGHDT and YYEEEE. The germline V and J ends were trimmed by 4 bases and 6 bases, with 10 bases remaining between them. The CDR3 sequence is CASSRWGAEAFF. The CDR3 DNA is TGTGCCAGCAGCCGGTGGGGGGCTGAAGCTTTCTTT.

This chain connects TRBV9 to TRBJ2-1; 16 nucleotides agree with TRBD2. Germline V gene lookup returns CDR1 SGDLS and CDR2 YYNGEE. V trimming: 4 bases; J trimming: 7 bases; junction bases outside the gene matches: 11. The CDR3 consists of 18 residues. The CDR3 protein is CASSIPRPGLAGGNEQFF. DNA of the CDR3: TGTGCCAGCAGCATCCCCCGACCGGGACTAGCGGGAGGGAATGAGCAGTTCTTC. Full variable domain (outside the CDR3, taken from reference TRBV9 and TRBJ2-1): DSGVTQTPKHLITATGQRVTLRCSPRSGDLSVYWYQQSLDQGLQFLIQYYNGEERAKGNILERFSAQQFPDLHSELNLSSLELGDSALYFCASSIPRPGLAGGNEQFFGPGTRLTVL.

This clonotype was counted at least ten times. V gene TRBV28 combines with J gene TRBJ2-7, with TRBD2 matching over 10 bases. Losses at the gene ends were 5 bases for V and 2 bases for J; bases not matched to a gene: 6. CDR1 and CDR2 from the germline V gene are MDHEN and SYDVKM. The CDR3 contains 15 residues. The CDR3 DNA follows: TGTGCCAGCAGTCCCGGGACTAGCGTACCCTACGAGCAGTACTTC. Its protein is CASSPGTSVPYEQYF.

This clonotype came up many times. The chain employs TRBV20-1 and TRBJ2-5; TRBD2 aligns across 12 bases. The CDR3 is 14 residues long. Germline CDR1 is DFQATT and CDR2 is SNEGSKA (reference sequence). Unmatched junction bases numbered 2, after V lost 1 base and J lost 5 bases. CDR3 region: CSARGLAGEETQYF. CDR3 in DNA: TGCAGTGCTAGAGGACTAGCGGGAGAGGAGACCCAGTACTTC.

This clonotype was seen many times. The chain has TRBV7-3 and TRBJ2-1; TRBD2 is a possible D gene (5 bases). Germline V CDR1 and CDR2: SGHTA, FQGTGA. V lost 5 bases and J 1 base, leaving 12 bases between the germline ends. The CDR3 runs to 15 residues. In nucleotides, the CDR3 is TGTGCCAGCAGCCCAAGCCGGGGATCCTACAATGAGCAGTTCTTC. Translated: CASSPSRGSYNEQFF.

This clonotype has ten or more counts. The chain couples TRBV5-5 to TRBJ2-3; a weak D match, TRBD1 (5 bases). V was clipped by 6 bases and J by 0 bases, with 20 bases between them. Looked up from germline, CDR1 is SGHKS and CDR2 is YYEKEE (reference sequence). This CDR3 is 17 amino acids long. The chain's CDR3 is CASTLRTPLVSTDTQYF. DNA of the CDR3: TGTGCCAGCACCCTGAGGACACCCTTGGTCAGCACAGATACGCAGTATTTT.

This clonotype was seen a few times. This chain's CDR3 is CASSLALAGGDQYF. CDR3 bases: TGTGCCAGCAGCTTAGCGCTAGCGGGAGGAGATCAGTACTTC. The rearrangement joins TRBV7-9 to TRBJ2-4; TRBD2 aligns across 11 bases. J gave up 12 bases and V 0 bases, and 4 bases lay outside the gene matches. The CDR3 totals 14 residues. Germline V gives CDR1 SEHNR, CDR2 FQNEAQ (reference sequence). The whole variable domain, filled in from reference TRBV7-9 and TRBJ2-4, reads DTGVSQNPRHKITKRGQNVTFRCDPISEHNRLYWYRQTLGQGPEFLTYFQNEAQLEKSRLLSDRFSAERPKGSFSTLEIQRTEQGDSAMYLCASSLALAGGDQYFGAGTRLSVL.

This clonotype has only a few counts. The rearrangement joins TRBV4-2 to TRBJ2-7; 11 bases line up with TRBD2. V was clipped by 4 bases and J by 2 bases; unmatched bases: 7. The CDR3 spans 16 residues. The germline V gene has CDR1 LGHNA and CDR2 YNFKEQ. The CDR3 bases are TGTGCCAGCAGCCGCCCCCTTAGCGGGAGGGCCTACGAGCAGTACTTC. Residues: CASSRPLSGRAYEQYF.

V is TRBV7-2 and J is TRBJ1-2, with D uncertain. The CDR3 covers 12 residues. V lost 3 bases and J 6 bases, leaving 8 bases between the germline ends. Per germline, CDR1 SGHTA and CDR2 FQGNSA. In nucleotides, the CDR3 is TGTGCCAGCAGCTTGACCCTCGATGGCTACACCTTC. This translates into CASSLTLDGYTF.

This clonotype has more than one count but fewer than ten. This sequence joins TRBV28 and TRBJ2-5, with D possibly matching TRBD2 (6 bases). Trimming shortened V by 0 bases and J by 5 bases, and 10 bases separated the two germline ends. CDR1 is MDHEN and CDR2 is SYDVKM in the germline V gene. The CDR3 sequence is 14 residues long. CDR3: CASSLWAGRETQYF. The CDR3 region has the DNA TGTGCCAGCAGTTTATGGGCGGGAAGGGAGACCCAGTACTTC. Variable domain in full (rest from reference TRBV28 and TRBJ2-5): DVKVTQSSRYLVKRTGEKVFLECVQDMDHENMFWYRQDPGLGLRLIYFSYDVKMKEKGDIPEGYSVSREKKERFSLILESASTNQTSMYLCASSLWAGRETQYFGPGTRLLVL.

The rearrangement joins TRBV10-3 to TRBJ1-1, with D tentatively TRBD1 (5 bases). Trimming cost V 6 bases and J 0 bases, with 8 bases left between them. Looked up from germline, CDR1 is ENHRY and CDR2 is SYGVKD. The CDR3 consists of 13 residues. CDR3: CAIRGEMNTEAFF. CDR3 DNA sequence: TGTGCCATCAGAGGGGAGATGAACACTGAAGCTTTCTTT.

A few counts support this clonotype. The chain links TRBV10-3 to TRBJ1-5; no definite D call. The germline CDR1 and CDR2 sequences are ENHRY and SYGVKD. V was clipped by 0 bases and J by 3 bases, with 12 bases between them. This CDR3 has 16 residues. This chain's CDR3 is CAISESGRVPNQPQHF. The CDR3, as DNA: TGTGCCATCAGTGAGTCGGGTAGGGTCCCCAATCAGCCCCAGCATTTT.

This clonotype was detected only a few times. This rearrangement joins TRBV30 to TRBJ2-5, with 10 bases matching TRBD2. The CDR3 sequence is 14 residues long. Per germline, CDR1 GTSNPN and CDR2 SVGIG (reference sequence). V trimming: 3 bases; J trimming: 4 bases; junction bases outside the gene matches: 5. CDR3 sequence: CAWSPSGRRETQYF. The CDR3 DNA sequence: TGTGCCTGGAGCCCTAGCGGGAGACGAGAGACCCAGTACTTC.

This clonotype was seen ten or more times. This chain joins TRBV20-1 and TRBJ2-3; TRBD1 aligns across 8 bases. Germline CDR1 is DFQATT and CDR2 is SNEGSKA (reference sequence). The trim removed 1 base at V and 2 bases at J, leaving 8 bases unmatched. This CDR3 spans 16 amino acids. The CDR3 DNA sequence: TGCAGTGCTAGAGGAATCAGGGGGCGAGACACAGATACGCAGTATTTT. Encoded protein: CSARGIRGRDTDTQYF.

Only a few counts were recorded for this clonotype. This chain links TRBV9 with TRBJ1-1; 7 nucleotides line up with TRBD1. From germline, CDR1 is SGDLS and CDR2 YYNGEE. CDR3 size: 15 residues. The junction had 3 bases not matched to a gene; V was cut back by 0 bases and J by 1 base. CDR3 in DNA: TGTGCCAGCAGCGTAGATGGACAGGCGAACACTGAAGCTTTCTTT. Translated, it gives CASSVDGQANTEAFF.

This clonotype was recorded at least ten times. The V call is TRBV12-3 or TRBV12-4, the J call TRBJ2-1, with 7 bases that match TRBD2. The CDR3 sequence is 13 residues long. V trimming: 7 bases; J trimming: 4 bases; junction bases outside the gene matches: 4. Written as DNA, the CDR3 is TGTGCCAGCACACTAGCGAATTACAATGAGCAGTTCTTC. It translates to CASTLANYNEQFF.

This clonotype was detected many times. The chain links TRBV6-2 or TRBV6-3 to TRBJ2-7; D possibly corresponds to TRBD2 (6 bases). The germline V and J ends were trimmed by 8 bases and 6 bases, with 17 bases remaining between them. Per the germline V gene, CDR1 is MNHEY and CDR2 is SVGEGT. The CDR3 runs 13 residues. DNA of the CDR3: TGTGCCAGCGGCCACGGCAGGAGGGTCGAGCAGTACTTC. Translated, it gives CASGHGRRVEQYF.

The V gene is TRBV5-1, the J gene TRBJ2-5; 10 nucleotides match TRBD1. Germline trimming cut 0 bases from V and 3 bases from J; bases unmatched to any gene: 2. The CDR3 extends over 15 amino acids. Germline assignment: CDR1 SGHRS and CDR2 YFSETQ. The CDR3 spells CASSLETGGEETQYF. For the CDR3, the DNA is TGCGCCAGCAGCTTGGAGACAGGGGGCGAAGAGACCCAGTACTTC.

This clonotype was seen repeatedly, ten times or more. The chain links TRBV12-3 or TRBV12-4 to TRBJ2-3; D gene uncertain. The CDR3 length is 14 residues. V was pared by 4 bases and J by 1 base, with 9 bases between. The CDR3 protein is CASSSRRRTDTQYF. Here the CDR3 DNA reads TGTGCCAGCAGTTCGCGACGGCGCACAGATACGCAGTATTTT.

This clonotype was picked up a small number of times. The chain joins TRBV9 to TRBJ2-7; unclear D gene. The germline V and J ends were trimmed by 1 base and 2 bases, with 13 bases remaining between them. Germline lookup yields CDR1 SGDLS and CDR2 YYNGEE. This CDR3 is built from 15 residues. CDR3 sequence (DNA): TGTGCCAGCAGCGTACGGTGGGTCACCACCTACGAGCAGTACTTC. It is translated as CASSVRWVTTYEQYF.

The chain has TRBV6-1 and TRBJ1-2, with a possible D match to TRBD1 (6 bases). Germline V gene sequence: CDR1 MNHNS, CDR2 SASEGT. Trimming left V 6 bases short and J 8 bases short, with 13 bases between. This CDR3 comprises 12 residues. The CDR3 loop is CASRTQGPGYTF. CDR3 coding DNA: TGTGCCAGCAGAACTCAGGGGCCGGGCTACACCTTC.

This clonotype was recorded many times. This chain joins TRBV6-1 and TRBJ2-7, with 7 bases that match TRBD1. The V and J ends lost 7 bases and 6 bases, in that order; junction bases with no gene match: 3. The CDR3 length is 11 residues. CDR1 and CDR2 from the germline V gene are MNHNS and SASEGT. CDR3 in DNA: TGTGCCAGCACGACAGGGTTCGAGCAGTACTTC. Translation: CASTTGFEQYF.

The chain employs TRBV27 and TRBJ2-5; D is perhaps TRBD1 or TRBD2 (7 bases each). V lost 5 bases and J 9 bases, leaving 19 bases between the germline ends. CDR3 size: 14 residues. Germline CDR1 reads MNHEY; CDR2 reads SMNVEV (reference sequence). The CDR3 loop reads CASSRGGSRGAQYF. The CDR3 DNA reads TGTGCCAGCAGTCGAGGGGGCAGCCGGGGGGCCCAGTACTTC.

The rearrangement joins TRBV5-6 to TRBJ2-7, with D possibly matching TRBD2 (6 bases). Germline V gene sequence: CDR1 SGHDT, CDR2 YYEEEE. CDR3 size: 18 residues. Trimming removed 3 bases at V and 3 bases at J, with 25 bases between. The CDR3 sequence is CASSSGLMMGEPVYEQYF. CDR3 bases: TGTGCCAGCAGCTCGGGACTGATGATGGGGGAGCCGGTCTACGAGCAGTACTTC.

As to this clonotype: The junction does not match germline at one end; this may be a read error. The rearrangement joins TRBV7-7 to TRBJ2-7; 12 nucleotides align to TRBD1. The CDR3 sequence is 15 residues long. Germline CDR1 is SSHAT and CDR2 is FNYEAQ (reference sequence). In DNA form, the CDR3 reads TGTGCTAGCAGCCTAAGGGACAGGGGGCTCCACGAGCAGTACTTC. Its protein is CASSLRDRGLHEQYF.

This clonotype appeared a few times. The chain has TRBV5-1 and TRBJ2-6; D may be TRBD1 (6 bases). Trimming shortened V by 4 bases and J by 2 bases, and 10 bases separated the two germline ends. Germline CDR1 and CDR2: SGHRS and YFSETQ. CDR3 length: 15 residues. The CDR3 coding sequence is TGCGCCAGCAGCAGAGGGGGAACTGGGGCCAACGTCCTGACTTTC. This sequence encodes CASSRGGTGANVLTF.